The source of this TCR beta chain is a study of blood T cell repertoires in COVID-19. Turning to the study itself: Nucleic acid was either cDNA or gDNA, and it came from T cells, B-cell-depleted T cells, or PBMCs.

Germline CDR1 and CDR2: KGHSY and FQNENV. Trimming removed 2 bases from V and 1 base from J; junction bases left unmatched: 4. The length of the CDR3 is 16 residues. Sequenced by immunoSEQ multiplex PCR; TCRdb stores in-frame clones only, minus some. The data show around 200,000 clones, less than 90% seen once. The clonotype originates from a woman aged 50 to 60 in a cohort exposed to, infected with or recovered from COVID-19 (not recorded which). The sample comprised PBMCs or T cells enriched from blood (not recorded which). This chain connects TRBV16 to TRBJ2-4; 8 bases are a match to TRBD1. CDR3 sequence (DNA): TGTGCCAGCAGCCAAGACAGGGGTGTGGCCAAAAACATTCAGTACTTC. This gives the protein CASSQDRGVAKNIQYF.